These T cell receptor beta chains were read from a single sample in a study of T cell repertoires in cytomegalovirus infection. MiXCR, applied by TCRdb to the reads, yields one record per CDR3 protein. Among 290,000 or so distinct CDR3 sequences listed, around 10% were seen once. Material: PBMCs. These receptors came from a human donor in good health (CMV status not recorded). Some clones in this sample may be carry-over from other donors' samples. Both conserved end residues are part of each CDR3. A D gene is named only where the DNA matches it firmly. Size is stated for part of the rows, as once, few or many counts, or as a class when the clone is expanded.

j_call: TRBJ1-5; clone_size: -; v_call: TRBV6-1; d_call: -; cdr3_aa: CASSDYGPNQPQHF; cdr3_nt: TGTGCCAGCAGTGATTACGGGCCCAATCAGCCCCAGCATTTT
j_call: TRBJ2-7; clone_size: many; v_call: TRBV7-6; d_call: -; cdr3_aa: CASSSDSQYEQYF; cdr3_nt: TGTGCCAGCAGCTCGGACAGTCAATACGAGCAGTACTTC
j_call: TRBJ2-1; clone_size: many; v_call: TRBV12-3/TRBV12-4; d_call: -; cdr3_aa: CASSLHRDTNEQFF; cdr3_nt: TGTGCCAGCAGCCTACACAGGGATACCAATGAGCAGTTCTTC
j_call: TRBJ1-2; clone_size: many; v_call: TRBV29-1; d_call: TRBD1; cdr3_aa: CSVDRGDNYGYTF; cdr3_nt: TGCAGCGTGGACAGGGGGGACAACTATGGCTACACCTTC
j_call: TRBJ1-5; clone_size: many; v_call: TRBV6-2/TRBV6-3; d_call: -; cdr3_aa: CASRDPIGNFQPQHF; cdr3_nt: TGTGCCAGCAGAGACCCGATAGGGAATTTCCAGCCCCAGCATTTT
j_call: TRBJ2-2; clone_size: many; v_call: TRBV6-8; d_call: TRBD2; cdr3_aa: CASSRWTSGGVIRGGELFF; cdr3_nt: TGTGCCAGCAGCCGCTGGACTAGCGGGGGGGTAATACGTGGCGGGGAGCTGTTTTTT
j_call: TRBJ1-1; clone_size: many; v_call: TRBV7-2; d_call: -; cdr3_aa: CASSLGHRVDEAFF; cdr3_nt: TGTGCCAGCAGCTTAGGCCACAGGGTTGATGAAGCTTTCTTT
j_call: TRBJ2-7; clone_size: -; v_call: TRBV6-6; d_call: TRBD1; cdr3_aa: CASSYGRRTGNYEQYF; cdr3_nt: TGTGCCAGCAGTTACGGTAGAAGGACAGGGAACTACGAGCAGTACTTC
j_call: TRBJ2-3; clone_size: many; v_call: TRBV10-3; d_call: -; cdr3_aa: CAISEQDTQYF; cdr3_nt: TGTGCCATCAGTGAACAAGATACGCAGTATTTT
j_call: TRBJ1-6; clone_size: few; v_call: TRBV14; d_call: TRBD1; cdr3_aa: CASSQGGQGAHF; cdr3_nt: TGTGCCAGCAGCCAAGGGGGACAGGGGGCCCACTTT
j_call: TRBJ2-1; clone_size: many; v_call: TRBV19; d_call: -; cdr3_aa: CASTGRSVEQFF; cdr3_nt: TGTGCCAGTACGGGACGGAGCGTTGAGCAGTTCTTC
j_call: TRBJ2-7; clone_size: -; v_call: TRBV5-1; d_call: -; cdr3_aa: CASSLEFDEQYF; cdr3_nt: TGCGCCAGCAGCTTGGAATTCGACGAGCAGTACTTC
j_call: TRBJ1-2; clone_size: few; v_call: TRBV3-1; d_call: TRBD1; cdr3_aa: CASSSRTGGGYTF; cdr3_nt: TGTGCCAGCAGCTCCCGGACAGGGGGTGGCTACACCTTC
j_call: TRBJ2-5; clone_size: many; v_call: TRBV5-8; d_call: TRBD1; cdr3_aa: CASSGPTGVQETQYF; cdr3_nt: TGTGCCAGCAGTGGACCTACAGGGGTTCAAGAGACCCAGTACTTC
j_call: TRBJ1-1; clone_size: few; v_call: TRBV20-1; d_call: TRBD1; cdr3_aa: CSAKNRDRGAHGTEAFF; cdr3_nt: TGCAGTGCAAAAAACCGGGACAGGGGGGCCCATGGCACTGAAGCTTTCTTT
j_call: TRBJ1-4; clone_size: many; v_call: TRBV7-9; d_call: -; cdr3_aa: CASSLARDPEKLFF; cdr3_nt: TGTGCCAGCAGCTTAGCGAGGGATCCTGAAAAACTGTTTTTT
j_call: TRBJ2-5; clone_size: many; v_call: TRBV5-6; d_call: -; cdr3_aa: CASRGGPLKETQYF; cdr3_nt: TGTGCCAGCAGGGGGGGGCCGTTAAAAGAGACCCAGTACTTC
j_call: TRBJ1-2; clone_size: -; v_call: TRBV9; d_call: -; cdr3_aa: CASSVAKGSYGYTF; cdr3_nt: TGTGCCAGCAGCGTAGCTAAAGGTAGCTATGGCTACACCTTC
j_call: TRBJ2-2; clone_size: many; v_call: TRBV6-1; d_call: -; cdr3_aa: CASTGTQGGELFF; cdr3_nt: TGTGCCAGCACCGGGACCCAGGGAGGGGAGCTGTTTTTT
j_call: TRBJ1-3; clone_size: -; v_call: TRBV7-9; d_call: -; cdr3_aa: CASSPTRASGNTIYF; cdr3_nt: TGTGCCAGCAGCCCTACTCGGGCTTCTGGAAACACCATATATTTT
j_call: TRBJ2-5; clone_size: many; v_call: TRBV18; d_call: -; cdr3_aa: CASSPSVGGGETQYF; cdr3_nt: TGTGCCAGCTCACCAAGCGTCGGGGGCGGGGAGACCCAGTACTTC
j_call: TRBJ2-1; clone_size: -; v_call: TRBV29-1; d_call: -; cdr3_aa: CSVDGGQWNYNEQFF; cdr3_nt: TGCAGCGTTGATGGGGGGCAGTGGAACTACAATGAGCAGTTCTTC
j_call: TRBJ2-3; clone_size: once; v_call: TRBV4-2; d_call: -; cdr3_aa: CASAGGKEDTQYF; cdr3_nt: TGTGCCAGCGCAGGTGGGAAGGAAGATACGCAGTATTTT
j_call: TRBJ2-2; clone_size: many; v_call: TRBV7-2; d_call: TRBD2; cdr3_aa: CASRGGNTGELFF; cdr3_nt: TGTGCCAGCCGGGGGGGGAACACCGGGGAGCTGTTTTTT
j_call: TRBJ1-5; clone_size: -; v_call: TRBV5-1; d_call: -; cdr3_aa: CASSLVGGQSNQPQHF; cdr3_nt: TGCGCCAGCAGCTTGGTAGGAGGCCAGAGCAATCAGCCCCAGCATTTT
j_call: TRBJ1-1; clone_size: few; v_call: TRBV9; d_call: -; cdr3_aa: CASTPWDRGNTEAFF; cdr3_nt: TGTGCCAGCACCCCCTGGGACCGGGGGAACACTGAAGCTTTCTTT
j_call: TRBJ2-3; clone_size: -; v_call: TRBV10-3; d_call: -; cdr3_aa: CAISESNGGREDTQYF; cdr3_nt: TGTGCCATCAGTGAGTCGAACGGGGGGCGTGAAGATACGCAGTATTTT
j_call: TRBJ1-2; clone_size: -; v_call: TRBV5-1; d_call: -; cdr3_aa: CASSRIGDGLDGYTF; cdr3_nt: TGCGCCAGCAGCCGTATTGGGGACGGCTTGGATGGCTACACCTTC
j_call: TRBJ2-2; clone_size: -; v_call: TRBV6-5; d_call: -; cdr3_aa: CASRFDRKNTGELFF; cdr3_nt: TGTGCCAGCAGATTCGACAGAAAGAACACCGGGGAGCTGTTTTTT
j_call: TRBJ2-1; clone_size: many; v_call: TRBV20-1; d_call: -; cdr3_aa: CSASDYQGSYEQFF; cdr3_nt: TGCAGTGCTAGTGATTATCAGGGGAGCTATGAGCAGTTCTTC
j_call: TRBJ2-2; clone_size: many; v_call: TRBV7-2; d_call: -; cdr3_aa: CASSSGPVSGELFF; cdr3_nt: TGTGCCAGCAGCTCGGGACCGGTTTCCGGGGAGCTGTTTTTT
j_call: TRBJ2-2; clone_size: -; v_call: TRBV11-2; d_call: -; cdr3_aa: CASSLGSGSTGELFF; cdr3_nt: TGTGCCAGCAGCTTAGGGAGCGGGTCCACCGGGGAGCTGTTTTTT
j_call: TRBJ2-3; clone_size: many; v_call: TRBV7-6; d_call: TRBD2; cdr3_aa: CASSLASSGGSTDTQYF; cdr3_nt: TGTGCCAGCAGCTTAGCAAGTAGCGGGGGCAGCACAGATACGCAGTATTTT
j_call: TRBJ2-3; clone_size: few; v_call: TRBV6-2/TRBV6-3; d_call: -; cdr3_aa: CASSLQLTQYF; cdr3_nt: TGTGCCAGCAGTCTCCAACTTACGCAGTATTTT
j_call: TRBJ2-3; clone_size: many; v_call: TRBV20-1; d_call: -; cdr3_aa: CSARDPSRGTDTQYF; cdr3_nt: TGCAGTGCTAGAGATCCCTCAAGGGGCACAGATACGCAGTATTTT
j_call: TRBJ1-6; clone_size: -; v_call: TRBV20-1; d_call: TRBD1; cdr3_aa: CSARVSGQAHRNNSPPHF; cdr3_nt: TGCAGTGCTAGAGTAAGCGGACAGGCTCATCGGAATAATTCACCCCCCCACTTT
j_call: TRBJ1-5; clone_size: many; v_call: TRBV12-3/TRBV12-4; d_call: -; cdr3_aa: CASSNRILGQPQHF; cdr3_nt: TGTGCCAGCAGCAACAGGATTCTCGGTCAGCCCCAGCATTTT
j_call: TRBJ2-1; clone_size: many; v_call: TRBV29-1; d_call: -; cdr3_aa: CSAVPTFNEQFF; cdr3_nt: TGCAGCGCCGTGCCCACCTTCAATGAGCAGTTCTTC
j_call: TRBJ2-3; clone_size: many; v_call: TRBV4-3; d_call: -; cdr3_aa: CASSQDLAAGAGNTDTQYF; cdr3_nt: TGCGCCAGCAGCCAAGATCTTGCGGCAGGTGCAGGGAACACAGATACGCAGTATTTT
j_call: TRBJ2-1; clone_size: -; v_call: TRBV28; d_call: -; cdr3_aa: CASNPALRVPNNEQFF; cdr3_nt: TGTGCCAGCAACCCGGCTTTGAGGGTGCCGAACAATGAGCAGTTCTTC
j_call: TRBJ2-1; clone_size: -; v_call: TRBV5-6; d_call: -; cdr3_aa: CASSLDGNNEQFF; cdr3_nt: TGTGCCAGCAGCTTGGACGGAAACAATGAGCAGTTCTTC
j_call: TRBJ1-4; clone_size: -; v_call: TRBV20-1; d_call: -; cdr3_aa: CSARDVGRRNEKLFF; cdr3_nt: TGCAGTGCTAGAGATGTAGGCAGGAGAAATGAAAAACTGTTTTTT
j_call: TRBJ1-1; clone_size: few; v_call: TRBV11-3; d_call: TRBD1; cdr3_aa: CASSEGQRDEAFF; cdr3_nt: TGTGCCAGCAGCGAGGGACAGCGAGATGAAGCTTTCTTT
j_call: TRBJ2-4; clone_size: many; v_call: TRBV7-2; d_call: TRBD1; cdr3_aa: CASSLRTGSKNIQYF; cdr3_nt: TGTGCCAGCAGCTTAAGGACAGGGTCCAAAAACATTCAGTACTTC
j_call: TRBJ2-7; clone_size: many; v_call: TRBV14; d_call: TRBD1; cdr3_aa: CASSRRTGGEQYF; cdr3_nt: TGTGCCAGCAGCCGCCGAACAGGGGGCGAGCAGTACTTC
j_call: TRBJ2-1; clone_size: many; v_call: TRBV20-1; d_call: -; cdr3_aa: CSARDVPSWGRDEQFF; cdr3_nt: TGCAGTGCTAGAGACGTGCCGTCTTGGGGGCGGGATGAGCAGTTCTTC
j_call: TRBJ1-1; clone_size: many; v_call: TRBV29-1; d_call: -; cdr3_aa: CSLLQGNAAFF; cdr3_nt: TGCAGCCTCTTACAGGGAAACGCAGCTTTCTTT
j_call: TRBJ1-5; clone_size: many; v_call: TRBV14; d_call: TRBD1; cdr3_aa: CAWPRRGSRPGNQPQHF; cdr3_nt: TGTGCCTGGCCCCGCAGGGGGAGCCGCCCAGGCAATCAGCCCCAGCATTTT
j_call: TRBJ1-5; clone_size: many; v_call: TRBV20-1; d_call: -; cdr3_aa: CSASPAGSGIGQPQHF; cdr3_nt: TGCAGTGCTAGTCCGGCCGGGTCGGGCATTGGGCAGCCCCAGCATTTT
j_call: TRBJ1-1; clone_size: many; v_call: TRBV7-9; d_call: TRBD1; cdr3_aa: CASSLGTGNTEAFF; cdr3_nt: TGTGCCAGCAGCTTAGGGACAGGGAACACTGAAGCTTTCTTT
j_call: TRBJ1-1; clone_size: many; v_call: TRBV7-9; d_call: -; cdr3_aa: CASSLVGGANSAEAFF; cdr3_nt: TGTGCCAGCAGCTTGGTAGGGGGGGCGAACAGCGCTGAAGCTTTCTTT